Presented here are 5 T cell receptor beta chains from one specimen sequenced in a study of immune evolution from preneoplasia to lung adenocarcinoma. Sequenced by immunoSEQ multiplex PCR; TCRdb stores in-frame clones only, minus some. The table lists about 3,800 clones, roughly 80% of them singletons, with 7.5% to 10% in the top ten. The material sequenced was FFPE adjacent normal lung tissue. These receptors were taken from a person aged 65 to 79 with lung adenocarcinoma.

As for this clone: Other DNA sequences in this sample translate to the same CDR3. V usage is TRBV18 and J usage is TRBJ2-7; D is undetermined. The germline V and J ends were trimmed by 0 bases and 0 bases, with 0 bases remaining between them. Germline V gives CDR1 KGHSH, CDR2 LQKENI. This CDR3 region has 12 residues. The CDR3 loop is CASSPPSYEQYF. The CDR3, as DNA: TGTGCCAGCTCACCACCCTCCTACGAGCAGTACTTC.

The genes are TRBV7-6 and TRBJ2-3, with D perhaps TRBD1 or TRBD2 (5 bases each). Germline CDR1 SGHVS, CDR2 FNYEAQ. The CDR3 runs to 16 residues. V was trimmed by 5 bases and J by 8 bases, leaving 23 bases between them. CDR3 DNA: TGTGCCAGCAGCGCAATCTCCGGGGCCGGGACGCGTACGCAGTATTTT. This encodes CASSAISGAGTRTQYF.

The chain links TRBV10-3 to TRBJ1-2; TRBD1 is a possible D gene (6 bases). Germline CDR1 reads ENHRY; CDR2 reads SYGVKD. The CDR3 is made up of 15 amino acids. With 10 bases removed from V and 8 bases from J, the gap between germline ends came to 26 bases. This CDR3 is CATSEGGAVMGGYTF. The DNA of the CDR3 is TGTGCCACCTCGGAAGGGGGGGCGGTAATGGGAGGCTACACCTTC.

The chain carries TRBV7-2 and TRBJ2-5; no firm D call. Deletions cut 1 base from V and 2 bases from J, with 11 bases between. CDR3 size: 15 residues. CDR1 is SGHTA, CDR2 FQGNSA, per germline. In DNA form, the CDR3 reads TGTGCCAGCAGCTTAGGCGGCCAGCCGCAAGAGACCCAGTACTTC. Its translation: CASSLGGQPQETQYF.

The chain couples TRBV30 to TRBJ1-1; D is unresolved. The germline gives CDR1 GTSNPN, CDR2 SVGIG (reference sequence). The CDR3 is 14 amino acids. Trimming took off 4 bases at V and 2 bases at J, with 14 bases between the two ends. The CDR3 region has the DNA TGTGCCTGGATCCTTTCGGCCCTCAACACTGAAGCTTTCTTT. The encoded protein is CAWILSALNTEAFF.